The sequence of this T cell receptor beta chain was determined in a study of T cell clones after liver transplantation. The wider study: Post-transplant blood was tracked for graft-donor-reactive T cell clones identified in a pre-transplant mixed lymphocyte reaction.

Study outcomes and limitations: Graft donor-reactive T cells possibly entered the graft instead of undergoing deletion.

CDR3 size: 17 residues. Germline V CDR1 and CDR2: LNHNV, YYDKDF (reference sequence). V dropped 0 bases and J dropped 3 bases, with 18 bases sitting between them. Remarks on this clone: As yet, its antigen is unknown.

This table comes from immunoSEQ multiplex PCR, and its TCRdb copy is limited to in-frame clones, with some not included. The sample lists 8,500 to 10,000 clones, 72% occurring once. This chain uses TRBV15 with TRBJ2-7; D is possibly TRBD1 (6 bases). The input for sequencing was CD8+ T cells from blood, taken at the approximately 16-month timepoint. This sequence originates from a human patient who received a liver transplant. Among the T cells, some may be from the graft donor. For the CDR3, the DNA is TGTGCCACCAGCAGAGACTTTGGGACATGGTTCGGCTACGAGCAGTACGTC. This sequence encodes CATSRDFGTWFGYEQYV.